The 10 T cell receptor beta chains below come from one sample, sequenced in a study of cytomegalovirus exposure and HLA in healthy donors. Data came from immunoSEQ multiplex PCR; TCRdb stores just in-frame clones and leaves some out. The sample has over 150,000 clones, about 86% seen once. The sample comprised PBMCs. The receptors were gathered from a human donor in good health.

The gene calls are TRBV7-9 and TRBJ2-1; 8 nucleotides match TRBD1. This CDR3 comprises 15 residues. V shed 5 bases and J 3 bases; nucleotides not matched to a gene: 6. Per germline, CDR1 SEHNR and CDR2 FQNEAQ (reference sequence). The CDR3 DNA follows: TGTGCCAGCAGCCTCGGGACAGGTCTCTACAATGAGCAGTTCTTC. It is translated as CASSLGTGLYNEQFF.

V is TRBV9 and J is TRBJ1-1; D may be TRBD1 (5 bases). Germline V lookup: CDR1 SGDLS, CDR2 YYNGEE. Deletions cut 0 bases from V and 8 bases from J, with 17 bases between. The length of the CDR3 is 15 residues. As DNA, the CDR3 is TGTGCCAGCAGCGTAGTAGTCGGGCAGGGAGGGGAAGCTTTCTTT. Residues: CASSVVVGQGGEAFF.

The chain is built from TRBV9 and TRBJ2-3; perhaps TRBD1 as D (7 bases). Germline assignment: CDR1 SGDLS and CDR2 YYNGEE. The CDR3 is 14 residues long. Deletions cut 3 bases from V and 4 bases from J, with 12 bases between. CDR3 protein: CASSALRGADTQYF. The CDR3 DNA is TGTGCCAGCAGCGCCCTCAGGGGGGCAGATACGCAGTATTTT.

The rearrangement uses TRBV7-2 and TRBJ1-5; maybe TRBD1 (6 bases). The V gene lost 1 base and the J gene lost 4 bases, with 8 bases spanning the gap. CDR1 and CDR2 from the germline V gene are SGHTA and FQGNSA. The CDR3 is made up of 14 amino acids. In DNA form, the CDR3 reads TGTGCCAGCAGCTTAGAGAGGGGGAATCAGCCCCAGCATTTT. Encoded protein: CASSLERGNQPQHF.

This rearrangement joins TRBV7-9 to TRBJ1-2; the match to TRBD1 covers 7 bases. Losses at the gene ends were 2 bases for V and 6 bases for J; bases not matched to a gene: 12. This CDR3 contains 16 residues. CDR1 SEHNR and CDR2 FQNEAQ come from the germline V gene (reference sequence). The CDR3 region has the DNA TGTGCCAGCAGCTTACCCCCCTACAGGGGTCCGGATGGCTACACCTTC. Translation gives CASSLPPYRGPDGYTF.

The rearrangement links TRBV18 to TRBJ2-5; no clear D. Germline V gene sequence: CDR1 KGHSH, CDR2 LQKENI. The ends were cut back, 0 bases at V and 5 bases at J, with 10 bases in the middle. The CDR3 is 14 residues long. For the CDR3, the DNA is TGTGCCAGCTCACCACCAAGTGTCGGGGAGACCCAGTACTTC. Protein product: CASSPPSVGETQYF. The full variable domain, in which reference TRBV18 and TRBJ2-5 provide the parts outside the CDR3, is NAGVMQNPRHLVRRRGQEARLRCSPMKGHSHVYWYRQLPEEGLKFMVYLQKENIIDESGMPKERFSAEFPKEGPSILRIQQVVRGDSAAYFCASSPPSVGETQYFGPGTRLLVL.

J is TRBJ1-1 and V is TRBV13, with a tentative D call TRBD1 (6 bases). The CDR3 runs to 14 residues. CDR1 PRHDT and CDR2 FYEKMQ come from the germline V gene (reference sequence). Between the trimmed V and J ends, which lost 5 bases and 0 bases, there was a span of 10 bases. The CDR3: CASSPRTVNTEAFF. The CDR3 DNA sequence: TGTGCCAGCAGCCCACGGACAGTGAACACTGAAGCTTTCTTT.

This chain connects TRBV28 to TRBJ2-7, with a possible D match to TRBD1 (5 bases). This CDR3 has 15 amino acids. Trimming left V 6 bases short and J 5 bases short, with 20 bases between. Germline CDR1 MDHEN, CDR2 SYDVKM. CDR3: CASSSHQGFRDEQYF. CDR3 nucleotides: TGTGCCAGCAGCTCTCATCAGGGTTTCCGTGACGAGCAGTACTTC.

V gene TRBV18 combines with J gene TRBJ2-7; no clear D gene. Germline assignment: CDR1 KGHSH and CDR2 LQKENI. This CDR3 region has 14 residues. Trimming cost V 2 bases and J 3 bases, with 11 bases left between them. The CDR3 spells CASSPTATYYEQYF. The DNA of the CDR3 is TGTGCCAGCTCACCAACTGCAACCTACTACGAGCAGTACTTC.

This clone was recorded once. This chain uses TRBV5-4 with TRBJ1-5; 7 nucleotides align to TRBD1. There are 17 residues in the CDR3. Per germline, CDR1 SGHNT and CDR2 YYREEE (reference sequence). Trimming cost V 6 bases and J 0 bases; bases outside gene matches: 12. Written as DNA, the CDR3 is TGTGCCAGCACCCCCGACAGGGCCGCGAATAGCAATCAGCCCCAGCATTTT. It encodes CASTPDRAANSNQPQHF.